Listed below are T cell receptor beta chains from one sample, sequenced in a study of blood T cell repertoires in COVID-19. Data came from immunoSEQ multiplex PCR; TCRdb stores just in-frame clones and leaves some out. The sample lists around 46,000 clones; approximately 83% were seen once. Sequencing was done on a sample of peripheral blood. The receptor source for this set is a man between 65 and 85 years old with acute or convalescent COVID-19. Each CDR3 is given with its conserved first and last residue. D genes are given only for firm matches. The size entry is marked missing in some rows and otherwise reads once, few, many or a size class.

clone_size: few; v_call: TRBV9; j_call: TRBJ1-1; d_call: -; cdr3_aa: CASSSGSLVLGAFF; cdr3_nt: TGTGCCAGCAGTTCAGGTTCCCTGGTCTTAGGAGCTTTCTTT
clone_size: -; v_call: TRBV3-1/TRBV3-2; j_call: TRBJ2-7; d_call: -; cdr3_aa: CASSQDPQKEQYF; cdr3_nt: TGTGCCAGCAGCCAAGACCCCCAGAAGGAGCAGTACTTC
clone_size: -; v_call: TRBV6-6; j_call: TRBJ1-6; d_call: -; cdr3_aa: CASSRATGTFSYNSPLHF; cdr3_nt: TGTGCCAGCAGTCGGGCTACCGGGACATTCTCCTATAATTCACCCCTCCACTTT
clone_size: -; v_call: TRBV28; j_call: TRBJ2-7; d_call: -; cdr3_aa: CASSSPSREQYF; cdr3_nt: TGTGCCAGCAGTTCTCCCTCTCGCGAGCAGTACTTC
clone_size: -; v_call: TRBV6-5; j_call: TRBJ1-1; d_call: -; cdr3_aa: CASSYLTEAFF; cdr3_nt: TGTGCCAGCAGTTACCTTACTGAAGCTTTCTTT
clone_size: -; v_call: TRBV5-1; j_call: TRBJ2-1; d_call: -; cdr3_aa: CASSPPPGYNEQFF; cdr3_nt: TGCGCCAGCAGCCCCCCCCCGGGATACAATGAGCAGTTCTTC
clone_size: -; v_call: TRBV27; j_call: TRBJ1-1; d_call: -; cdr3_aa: CASRETVNTEAFF; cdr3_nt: TGTGCCAGCAGGGAGACGGTGAACACTGAAGCTTTCTTT
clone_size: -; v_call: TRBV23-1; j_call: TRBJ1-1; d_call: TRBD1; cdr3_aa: CASSHCLMGDRGGGGTEAFF; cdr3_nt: TGCGCCAGCAGTCACTGTCTAATGGGGGACAGGGGTGGTGGAGGCACTGAAGCTTTCTTT
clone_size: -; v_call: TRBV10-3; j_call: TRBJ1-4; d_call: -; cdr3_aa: CAIRGQSNEKLFF; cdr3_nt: TGTGCCATCAGAGGACAGAGTAATGAAAAACTGTTTTTT
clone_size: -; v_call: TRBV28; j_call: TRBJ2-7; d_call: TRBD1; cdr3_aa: CASRPSDRGHSEQYF; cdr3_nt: TGTGCCAGCAGACCCTCGGACAGGGGGCACAGCGAGCAGTACTTC
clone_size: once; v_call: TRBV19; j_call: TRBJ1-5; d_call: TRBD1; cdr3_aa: CASSIRTGGDQPQHF; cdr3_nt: TGTGCCAGTAGTATTCGGACAGGGGGCGATCAGCCCCAGCATTTT
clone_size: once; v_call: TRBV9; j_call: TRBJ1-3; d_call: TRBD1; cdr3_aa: CASSVDSGQGVSGNTIYF; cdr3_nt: TGTGCCAGCAGCGTAGATTCAGGACAGGGGGTTTCTGGAAACACCATATATTTT
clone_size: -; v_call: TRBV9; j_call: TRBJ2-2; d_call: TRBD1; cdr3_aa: CASSVEAGGNTGELFF; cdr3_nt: TGTGCCAGCAGCGTAGAGGCAGGGGGGAACACCGGGGAGCTGTTTTTT
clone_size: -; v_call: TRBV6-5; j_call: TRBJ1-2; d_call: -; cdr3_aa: CASIIIDTANYGYTF; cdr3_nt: TGTGCCAGCATTATAATCGATACAGCTAACTATGGCTACACCTTC
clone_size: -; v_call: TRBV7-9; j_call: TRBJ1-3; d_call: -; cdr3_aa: CASSHTAGGNTIYF; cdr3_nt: TGTGCCAGCAGCCACACGGCGGGGGGAAACACCATATATTTT
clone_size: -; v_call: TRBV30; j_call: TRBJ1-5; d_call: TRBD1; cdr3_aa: CAWSLTGGPRGYQPQHF; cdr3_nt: TGTGCCTGGAGTCTAACAGGGGGTCCTAGGGGCTATCAGCCCCAGCATTTT
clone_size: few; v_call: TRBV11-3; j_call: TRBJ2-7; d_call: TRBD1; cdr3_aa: CASEDRGGHEQYF; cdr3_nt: TGTGCCAGCGAGGACAGGGGAGGCCACGAGCAGTACTTC
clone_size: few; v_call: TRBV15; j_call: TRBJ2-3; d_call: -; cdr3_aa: CATAAGPTDTQYF; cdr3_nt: TGTGCCACCGCGGCAGGGCCAACAGATACGCAGTATTTT
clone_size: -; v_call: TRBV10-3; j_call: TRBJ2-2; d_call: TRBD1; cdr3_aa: CAAGSQGHTGELFF; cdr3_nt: TGTGCCGCCGGCTCACAGGGGCACACCGGGGAGCTGTTTTTT